The subject of this entry is one T cell receptor beta chain. Ten or more counts support this clonotype. Its antigen remains unidentified. Base qualities are missing; no much larger clone stands one base away. Moderately to severely active disease, a Clinical Activity Score of at least 3, a NOSPECS grade of at least 4, and a duration under 3 months were present in ophthalmopathy patients. Any patient with an uncontrolled infection, another autoimmune disease, pregnancy or lactation was excluded. Clinical symptoms, serum thyroxine and TRAb, thyroid ultrasound, and orbital computed tomography formed the basis for the diagnoses. Ficoll-Paque density gradient centrifugation was used to isolate PBMCs from around 10 ml of fresh peripheral blood. Trizol reagent was used to extract total RNA, and RNA quality was then checked on an Agilent 2100 Bioanalyzer. The CDR3 holds 13 amino acids from the cysteine to the phenylalanine. This entry keeps only the CDR3 DNA: 39 bases, framed from base 1. Trimming costs V 4 bases and J 2 bases, and their ends lie 8 bases apart. CDR1 LNHNV and CDR2 YYDKDF are derived from the germline V gene (reference sequence).

This specimen comes from a study of T cells in Graves' hyperthyroidism and ophthalmopathy (dated by TCRdb to between 2017 and 2020). Regarding the study in general: Peripheral blood samples were taken at the time of initial diagnosis, prior to any treatment. Prospective prediction of ophthalmopathy was tested in an independent validation cohort consisting of fewer than 20 hyperthyroidism patients and approximately 16 patients who later progressed to ophthalmopathy. TCR V-J signatures able to tell the groups apart were searched for in a discovery cohort of 100 or so patients, of whom around 43 had Graves' ophthalmopathy and some 60 had stable Graves' hyperthyroidism. Thyroid tissue and blood T-cell repertoires from six or seven Graves' hyperthyroidism patients were also compared in the study. The paper reports TCR Vbeta CDR3 sequencing of roughly 140 peripheral blood samples: around 41 ophthalmopathy, approximately 74 hyperthyroidism and approximately 17 progressor patients. For training and testing, the 110 or so patients in the discovery cohort were randomly divided in a 7:3 ratio. After sampling, hyperthyroidism patients received methimazole starting at 30 mg daily, and ophthalmopathy patients received high-dose intravenous methylprednisolone. Points the paper makes about the study in general: In cross-validation, a model built on a 13 V-J signature told ophthalmopathy apart from stable hyperthyroidism with 87.88% sensitivity and roughly 82% specificity, and in testing the same model reached 80%/75%. In validation, progression to ophthalmopathy was predicted by the model with 70% to 71% sensitivity and 72% to 80% specificity, a median of approximately 6.5 months before onset. Most expanded thyroid clonotypes (frequency above 0.001) were also detected in blood, suggesting blood repertoires may reflect thyroid immune responses. No statistical method was used to fix the sample size in advance, and group allocation was not hidden from the investigators.

Amplification of TCR beta CDR3 regions was carried out from RNA transcripts. For the first round of RT-PCR on the TCR CDR3, the HTBI primer set was used together with the Qiagen OneStep RT-PCR kit. Libraries were constructed in a second round of multiplex PCR, after which size selection and purification were performed. The libraries were sequenced on an Illumina HiSeq2000 using paired-end 100 bp reads. Concerning the study's data processing: SOAPnuke was used to process the raw data, removing reads that contained adapters or uncalled bases, had a mean Phred below 15, or lacked an exact match to the constant primer or identifier. High-quality paired reads were merged using COPE v1.2.5, and each unique nucleotide sequence was defined as a clonotype. MiTCR v1.1 was used to align clonotypes to the IMGT TRBV, TRBD and TRBJ reference segments. The analysis was restricted to V-J combinations with a frequency above 0.0001, which together covered roughly 99% of the repertoires. A TCS score was defined as the ratio between F50 (clonal expansion) and ExV (chaos), using BLOSUM62-based TCRdist between CDR3 peptides within each V-J. Welch's t-statistics and random forest reduced several hundred V-J features to under 15, which were used in a naive Bayes classifier (R e1071). Clones were called with MiXCR by TCRdb after fastp trimmed the public reads at Q25, and only in-frame beta chains were retained. Each CDR3 protein appears once, grouped with its most common genes and DNA. None of the V and J calls come from the authors' own analysis; TCRdb made them. This sample holds about 600,000 distinct CDR3 sequences; roughly 15% were observed only once. The top ten clonotypes cover about 12% of the sample.

This receptor was obtained from a woman aged 50 to 60 with Graves' ophthalmopathy. The sample comprised blood. In this chain, TRBV15 is recombined with TRBJ1-1; TRBD1 is a weak D gene call, 5 bases matching. The CDR3 reads as follows: CATSTDTNTEAFF. The nucleotide sequence is given as TGTGCCACCAGCACGGACACAAACACTGAAGCTTTCTTT.